Only a few counts were recorded for the clone carrying this T cell receptor beta chain. The data were produced by immunoSEQ multiplex PCR, yet TCRdb's version contains in-frame clones alone and is incomplete. The profile covers about 260,000 clones, with around 87% appearing a single time and over 2% taken by the ten largest. The record originates from a study of blood T cell repertoires in COVID-19. In the study overall: Donors in the United States, Italy and Spain gave samples during acute or convalescent COVID-19.

The CDR3 has 14 residues. V was cut by 1 base and J by 0 bases, with 6 bases left in between. The germline V gene encodes CDR1 MGHRA and CDR2 YSYEKL. Participants had their cohort set by participant-reported clinical history. The rearrangement joins TRBV4-1 to TRBJ2-5; D gene uncertain. The source is a woman aged 18-30 years who had recovered from COVID-19. What was sequenced was PBMCs or T cells enriched from blood (not recorded which). Here the CDR3 reads CASSQGAYQETQYF. CDR3 coding DNA: TGCGCCAGCAGCCAAGGGGCGTACCAAGAGACCCAGTACTTC.